This T cell receptor (beta chain) derives from a study of regulatory T cells in long-lasting Graves disease. Study-wide findings and caveats: TCR diversity was lower in persistent Graves' patients than in newly diagnosed ones. There were preferences for TRBV28, TRBJ1-2 and TRBJ2-5 in persistent disease.

A note on this clonotype: The antigen is unknown.

Sample time point: persistent/refractory GD, antithyroid drugs over 5 years with positive TRAb. The TCR library was made from RNA extracted from PBMCs. Graves' disease diagnosis followed American Thyroid Association guidelines. Library construction for TCR beta used iRepertoire HTBI primers and Arm-PCR of CDR3 regions. MiXCR, applied by TCRdb to the multiplex PCR reads, yields one record per CDR3 protein. The repertoire holds approximately 400,000 distinct CDR3 sequences, with under 25% as singletons. Germline lookup yields CDR1 LNHDA and CDR2 SQIVND (reference sequence). CDR3 length: 14 residues. Between the trimmed V and J ends, which lost 5 bases and 6 bases, there was a span of 17 bases.

The rearrangement joins TRBV19 to TRBJ2-7; weak D call: TRBD1 (5 bases). This TCR was recovered from a female donor with Graves disease. Sequencing used peripheral blood mononuclear cells (PBMCs), obtained when the disease was refractory, from a patient treated with antithyroid drugs. In DNA form, the CDR3 reads TGTGCCAGTAGTCTTACCCGACAGTCCCCCGAGCAGTACTTC. Amino acids: CASSLTRQSPEQYF. Using reference TRBV19 and TRBJ2-7 for the parts outside the CDR3, the full variable domain is DGGITQSPKYLFRKEGQNVTLSCEQNLNHDAMYWYRQDPGQGLRLIYYSQIVNDFQKGDIAEGYSVSREKKESFPLTVTSAQKNPTAFYLCASSLTRQSPEQYFGPGTRLTVT.